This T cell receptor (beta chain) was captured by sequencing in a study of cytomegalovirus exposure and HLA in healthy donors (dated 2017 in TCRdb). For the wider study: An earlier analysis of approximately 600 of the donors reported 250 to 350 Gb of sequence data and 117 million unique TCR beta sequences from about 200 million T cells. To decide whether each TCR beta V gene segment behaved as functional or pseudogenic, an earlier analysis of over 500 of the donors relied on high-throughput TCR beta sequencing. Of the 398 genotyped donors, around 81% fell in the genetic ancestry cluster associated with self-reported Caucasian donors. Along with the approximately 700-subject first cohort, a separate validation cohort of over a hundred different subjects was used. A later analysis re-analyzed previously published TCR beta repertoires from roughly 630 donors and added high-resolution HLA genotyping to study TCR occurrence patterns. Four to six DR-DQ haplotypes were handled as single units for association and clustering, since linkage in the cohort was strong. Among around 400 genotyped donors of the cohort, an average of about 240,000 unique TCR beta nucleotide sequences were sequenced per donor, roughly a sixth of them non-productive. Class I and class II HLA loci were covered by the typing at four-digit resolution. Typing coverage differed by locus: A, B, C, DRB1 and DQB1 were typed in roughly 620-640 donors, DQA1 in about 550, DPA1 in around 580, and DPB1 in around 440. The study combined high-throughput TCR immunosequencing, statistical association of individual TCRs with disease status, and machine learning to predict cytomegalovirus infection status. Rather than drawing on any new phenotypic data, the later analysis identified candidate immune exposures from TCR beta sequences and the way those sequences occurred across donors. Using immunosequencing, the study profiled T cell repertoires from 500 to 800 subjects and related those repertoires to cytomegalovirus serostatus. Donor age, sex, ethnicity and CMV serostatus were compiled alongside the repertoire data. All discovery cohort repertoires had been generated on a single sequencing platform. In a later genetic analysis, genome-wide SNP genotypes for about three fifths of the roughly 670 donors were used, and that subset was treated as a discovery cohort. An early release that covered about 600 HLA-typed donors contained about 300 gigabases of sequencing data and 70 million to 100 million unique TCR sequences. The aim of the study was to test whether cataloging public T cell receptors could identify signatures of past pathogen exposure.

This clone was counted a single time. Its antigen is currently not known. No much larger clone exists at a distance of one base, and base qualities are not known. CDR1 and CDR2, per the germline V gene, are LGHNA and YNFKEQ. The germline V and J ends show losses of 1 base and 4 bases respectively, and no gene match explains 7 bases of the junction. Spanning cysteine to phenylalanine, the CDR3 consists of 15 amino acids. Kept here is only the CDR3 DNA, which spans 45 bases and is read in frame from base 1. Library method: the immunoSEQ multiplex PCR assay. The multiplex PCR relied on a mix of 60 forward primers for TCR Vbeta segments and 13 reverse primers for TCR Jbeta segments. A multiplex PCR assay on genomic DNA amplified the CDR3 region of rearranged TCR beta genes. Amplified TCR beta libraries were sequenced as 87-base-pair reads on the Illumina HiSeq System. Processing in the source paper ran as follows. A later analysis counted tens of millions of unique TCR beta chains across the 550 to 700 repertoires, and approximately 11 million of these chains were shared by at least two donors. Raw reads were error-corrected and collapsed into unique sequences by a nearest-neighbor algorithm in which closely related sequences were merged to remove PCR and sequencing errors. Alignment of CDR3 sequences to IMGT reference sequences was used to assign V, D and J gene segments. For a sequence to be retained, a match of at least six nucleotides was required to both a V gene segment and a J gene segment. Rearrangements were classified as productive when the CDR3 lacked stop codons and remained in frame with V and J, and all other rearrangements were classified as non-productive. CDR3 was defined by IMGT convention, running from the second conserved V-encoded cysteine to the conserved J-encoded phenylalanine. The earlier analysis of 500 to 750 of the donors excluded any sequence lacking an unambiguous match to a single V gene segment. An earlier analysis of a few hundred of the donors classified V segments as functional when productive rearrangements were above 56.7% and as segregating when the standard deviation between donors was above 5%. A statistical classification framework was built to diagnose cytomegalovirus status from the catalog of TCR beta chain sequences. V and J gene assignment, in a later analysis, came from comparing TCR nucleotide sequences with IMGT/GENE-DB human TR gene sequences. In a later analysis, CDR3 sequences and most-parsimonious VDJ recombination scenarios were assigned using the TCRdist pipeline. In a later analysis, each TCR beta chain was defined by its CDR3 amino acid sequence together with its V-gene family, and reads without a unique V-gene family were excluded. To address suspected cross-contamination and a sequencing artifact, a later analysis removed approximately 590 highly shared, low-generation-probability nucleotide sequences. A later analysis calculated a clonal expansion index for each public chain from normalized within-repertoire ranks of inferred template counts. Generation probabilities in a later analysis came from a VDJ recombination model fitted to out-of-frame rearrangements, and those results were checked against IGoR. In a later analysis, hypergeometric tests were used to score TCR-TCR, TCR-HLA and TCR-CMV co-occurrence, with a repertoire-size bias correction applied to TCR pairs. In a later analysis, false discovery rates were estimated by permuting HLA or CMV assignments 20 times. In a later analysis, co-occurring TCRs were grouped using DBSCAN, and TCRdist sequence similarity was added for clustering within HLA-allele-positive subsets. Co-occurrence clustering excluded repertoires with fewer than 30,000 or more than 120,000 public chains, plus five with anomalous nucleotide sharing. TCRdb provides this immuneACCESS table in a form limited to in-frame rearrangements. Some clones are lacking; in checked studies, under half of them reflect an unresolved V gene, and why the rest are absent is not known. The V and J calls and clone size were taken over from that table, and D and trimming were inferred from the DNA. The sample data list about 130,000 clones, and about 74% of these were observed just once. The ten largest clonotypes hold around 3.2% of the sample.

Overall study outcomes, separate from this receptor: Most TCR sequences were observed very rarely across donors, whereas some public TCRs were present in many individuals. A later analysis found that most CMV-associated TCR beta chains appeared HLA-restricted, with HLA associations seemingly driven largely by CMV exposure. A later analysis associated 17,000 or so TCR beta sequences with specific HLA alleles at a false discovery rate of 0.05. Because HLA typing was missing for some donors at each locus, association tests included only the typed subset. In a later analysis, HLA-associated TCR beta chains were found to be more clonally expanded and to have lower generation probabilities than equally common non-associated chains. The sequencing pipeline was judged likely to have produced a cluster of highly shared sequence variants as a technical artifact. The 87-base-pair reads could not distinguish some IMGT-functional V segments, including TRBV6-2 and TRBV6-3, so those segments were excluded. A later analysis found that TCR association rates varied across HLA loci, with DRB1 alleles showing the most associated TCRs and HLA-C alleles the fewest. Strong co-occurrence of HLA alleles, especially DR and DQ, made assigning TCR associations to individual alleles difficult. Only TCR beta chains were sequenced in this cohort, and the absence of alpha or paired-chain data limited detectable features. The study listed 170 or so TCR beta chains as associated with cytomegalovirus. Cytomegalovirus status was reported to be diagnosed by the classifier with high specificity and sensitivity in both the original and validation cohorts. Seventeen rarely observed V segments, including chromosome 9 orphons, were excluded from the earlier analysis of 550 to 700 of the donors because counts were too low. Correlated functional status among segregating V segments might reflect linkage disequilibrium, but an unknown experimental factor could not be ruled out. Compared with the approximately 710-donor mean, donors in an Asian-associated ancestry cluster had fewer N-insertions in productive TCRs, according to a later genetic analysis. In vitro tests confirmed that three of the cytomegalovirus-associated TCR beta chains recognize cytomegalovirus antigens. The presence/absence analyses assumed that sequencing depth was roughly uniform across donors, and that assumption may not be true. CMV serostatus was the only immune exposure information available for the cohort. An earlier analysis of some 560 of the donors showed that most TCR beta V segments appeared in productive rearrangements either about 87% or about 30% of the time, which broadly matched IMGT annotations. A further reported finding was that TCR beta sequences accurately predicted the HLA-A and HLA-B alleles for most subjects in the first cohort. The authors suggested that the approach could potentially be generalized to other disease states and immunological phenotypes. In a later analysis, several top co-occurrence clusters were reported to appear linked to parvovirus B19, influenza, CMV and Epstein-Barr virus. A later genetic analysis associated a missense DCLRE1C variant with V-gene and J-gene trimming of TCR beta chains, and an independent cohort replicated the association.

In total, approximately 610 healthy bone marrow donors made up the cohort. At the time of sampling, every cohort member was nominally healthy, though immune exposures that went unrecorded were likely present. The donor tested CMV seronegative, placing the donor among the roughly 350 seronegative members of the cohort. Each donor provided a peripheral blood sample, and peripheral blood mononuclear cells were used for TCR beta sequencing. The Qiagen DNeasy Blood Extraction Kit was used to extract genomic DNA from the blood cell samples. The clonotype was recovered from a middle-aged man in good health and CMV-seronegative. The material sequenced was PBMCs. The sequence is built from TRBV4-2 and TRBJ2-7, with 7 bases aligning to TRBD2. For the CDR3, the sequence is CASSQGTSLSYEQYF. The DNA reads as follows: TGTGCCAGCAGCCAAGGGACTAGTCTGTCGTACGAGCAGTACTTC.